Listed below are T cell receptor beta chains from one sample, sequenced in a study of beta chain features in type 1 diabetes. Profiling relied on immunoSEQ multiplex PCR, and the TCRdb table lists in-frame clones only, not all of them. The sample consists of under 950,000 clones, roughly a sixth of them appearing once. The sequenced sample was naive CD4+ T cells from blood. The receptors were gathered from a woman younger than 30 in good health. CDR3s include the opening cysteine and the closing phenylalanine or tryptophan. A D gene is named only where the DNA matches it firmly. Not all rows give a size; the values are once, few, many and, for expanded clones, a class.

V gene	clone size	D gene	J gene	CDR3 DNA	CDR3 protein
TRBV28	many	-	TRBJ1-5	TGTGCCAGCGGACGGAACAATCAGCCCCAGCATTTT	CASGRNNQPQHF
TRBV7-3	-	-	TRBJ2-3	TGTGCCAGCAGCCTAAACTTATCTCCCACAGATACGCAGTATTTT	CASSLNLSPTDTQYF
TRBV5-1	few	-	TRBJ2-7	TGCGCCAGCAGCAACATGTTCTTGGATGAGCAGTACTTC	CASSNMFLDEQYF
TRBV10-3	-	TRBD2	TRBJ2-7	TGTGCCATCAGCCTGAAAGCGGGAGGAGCCTACGAGCAGTACTTC	CAISLKAGGAYEQYF
TRBV2	few	-	TRBJ2-2	TGTGCCAGCACGAACACCGGGGAGCTGTTTTTT	CASTNTGELFF
TRBV2	few	-	TRBJ1-1	TGTGCCAGCACTCAGCGGTTTTTGAACACTGAAGCTTTCTTT	CASTQRFLNTEAFF
TRBV10-3	-	-	TRBJ1-2	TGTGCCATAAGGGGTACTGGAAAACAGTTCTATGGCTACACCTTC	CAIRGTGKQFYGYTF
TRBV7-9	few	TRBD2	TRBJ2-1	TGTGCCAGCAGCCCCCCCGGGACTAGGGGAAATGAGCAGTTCTTC	CASSPPGTRGNEQFF
TRBV11-1	-	-	TRBJ1-1	TGTGCCAGCAGCTTAATTAGGAACACTGAAGCTTTCTTT	CASSLIRNTEAFF
TRBV5-4	few	-	TRBJ2-1	TGTGCCAGCAGCTTCGGTCAAAGGACCTCCTACAATGAGCAGTTCTTC	CASSFGQRTSYNEQFF
TRBV2	-	-	TRBJ2-7	TGTGCCAGCTCGCTAGCCACCTTTGTTGGGCAGTACTTC	CASSLATFVGQYF
TRBV5-4	-	-	TRBJ2-3	TGTGCCAGCGGCGGGGTAGACCCAGATACGCAGTATTTT	CASGGVDPDTQYF
TRBV7-9	few	-	TRBJ1-2	TGTGCCAGCAGCCGAACAACAACACAGGGCGTCTATGGCTACACCTTC	CASSRTTTQGVYGYTF
TRBV10-3	-	-	TRBJ1-2	TGTGCCATCACCCTTAACAGGGATACCTATGGCTACACCTTC	CAITLNRDTYGYTF
TRBV21-1	-	-	TRBJ2-7	TGTGCCAGCAGCAAAGCGAGGCTGGGGTCTCCCACCTACGAGCAGTACTTC	CASSKARLGSPTYEQYF
TRBV28	few	TRBD1	TRBJ2-7	TGTGCCACCGTAGGGACAGGGGGTATCTGGGTCCACGAGCAGTACTTC	CATVGTGGIWVHEQYF
TRBV28	few	TRBD1	TRBJ2-5	TGTGCCAGCAGTACCAGGACAGGACAAGAGACCCAGTACTTC	CASSTRTGQETQYF
TRBV2	-	-	TRBJ2-5	TGTGCCAGCAGTGATTCAGGGTGGGAGACCCAGTACTTC	CASSDSGWETQYF
TRBV4-3	few	-	TRBJ2-1	TGCGCCAGCAGCCAAGATGATAGGAGAGGCAATGAGCAGTTCTTC	CASSQDDRRGNEQFF
TRBV10-3	-	TRBD2	TRBJ2-7	TGTGCCATCAGGGGGACTAGCGGGATGGTCGACGAGCAGTACTTC	CAIRGTSGMVDEQYF
TRBV23-1	few	TRBD2	TRBJ2-7	TGCGCCAACCTCCCTTGGCTAGCGGGAGGGAAGCCGGGTGAGCAGTACTTC	CANLPWLAGGKPGEQYF
TRBV5-6	-	TRBD2	TRBJ2-1	TGTGCCAGCAGAGTGCGGGAGCGAATTGAGCAGTTCTTC	CASRVRERIEQFF
TRBV19	few	TRBD1	TRBJ1-5	TGTGCCAGTAGTACGAGGACAGGGCCTCAGCCCCAGCATTTT	CASSTRTGPQPQHF
TRBV19	-	TRBD1	TRBJ1-5	TGTGCCAGTACCCCGGAGGGGGCAGGGGATCAGCCCCAGCATTTT	CASTPEGAGDQPQHF
TRBV11-3	few	TRBD2	TRBJ2-1	TGTGCCAGCAGCTTAGGTACACTTACTAGCGGGGACTCCTACAATGAGCAGTTCTTC	CASSLGTLTSGDSYNEQFF
TRBV6-6	few	-	TRBJ2-2	TGTGCCAGCAGCTCCCGTGGGGAGCTGTTTTTT	CASSSRGELFF
TRBV7-9	-	TRBD2	TRBJ2-7	TGTGCCAGCAGCCTAGCGGGGAACTCCTACGAGCAGTACTTC	CASSLAGNSYEQYF
TRBV2	-	TRBD2	TRBJ2-3	TGTGCCAGCAGTGGGAATAGCGGGAGGGCCCGCGGCACAGATACGCAGTATTTT	CASSGNSGRARGTDTQYF
TRBV5-1	-	-	TRBJ2-5	TGCGCCAGCAGGCGGACACTCCAAGAGACCCAGTACTTC	CASRRTLQETQYF
TRBV7-9	-	-	TRBJ2-5	TGTGCCAGCAGCTTAACAGGGCCAGAGACCCAGTACTTC	CASSLTGPETQYF
TRBV6-6	-	-	TRBJ1-5	TGTGCCAGCAGTTACCTTGATAGCAATCAGCCCCAGCATTTT	CASSYLDSNQPQHF
TRBV6-5	-	TRBD2	TRBJ2-7	TGTGCCAGCAGCTCGCGGGAGGGGACCTACGAGCAGTACTTC	CASSSREGTYEQYF
TRBV10-3	many	-	TRBJ2-1	TGTGCCATCAGTGAGGGTCCGCTGGGGAATGAGCAGTTCTTC	CAISEGPLGNEQFF
TRBV2	-	TRBD1	TRBJ2-5	TGTGCCAGCAGGGGACAGGGATGGTTAGAGACCCAGTACTTC	CASRGQGWLETQYF
TRBV7-6	few	TRBD2	TRBJ2-1	TGTGCCAGCAGCTATCGGACTAGCGGGAGAGTCGCGGAGCAGTTCTTC	CASSYRTSGRVAEQFF
TRBV7-2	-	-	TRBJ1-2	TGTGCCAGCAGCTTGGGACAAACTAATGGCTACACCTTC	CASSLGQTNGYTF
TRBV5-4	-	-	TRBJ1-3	TGTGCCAGCAGCTTCCCTTCCGGGAACACCATATATTTT	CASSFPSGNTIYF
TRBV7-2	-	-	TRBJ2-7	TGTGCCAGCAGCTTAGGTGACTCCTTCTCCTACGAGCAGTACTTC	CASSLGDSFSYEQYF
TRBV18	few	-	TRBJ1-1	TGTGCCAGCCAGGGAGGGCGGAACACTGAAGCTTTCTTT	CASQGGRNTEAFF